A single T cell receptor beta chain is shown here with its context. Per the germline V gene, CDR1 is SGHDT and CDR2 is YYEEEE. V lost 0 bases to trimming and J lost 2 bases; unmatched junction nucleotides: 3. The CDR3 loop spans 16 amino acids. The source of the sample is a study of cytomegalovirus exposure and HLA in healthy donors. Vbeta (60) and Jbeta (13) primers were used in the PCR. The data were produced by immunoSEQ multiplex PCR, yet TCRdb's version contains in-frame clones alone and is incomplete. The repertoire holds roughly 170,000 clones, with roughly 80% as singletons. The chain joins TRBV5-6 to TRBJ2-3; TRBD1 agrees at 10 bases. The sequencing sample was made of PBMCs. The TCR sequence derives from a woman aged 18-29 years in good health and CMV-seronegative. Here the CDR3 reads CASSLGGQGYTDTQYF. As DNA, the CDR3 is TGTGCCAGCAGCTTGGGGGGACAGGGGTACACAGATACGCAGTATTTT.